This T cell receptor (beta chain) derives from a study of OX40 agonist ivuxolimab in advanced cancers. Study overall: Ivuxolimab is an agonistic anti-OX40 (CD134) antibody, and patients were treated with it. Patient treatment consisted of intravenous ivuxolimab administration every 2 weeks at 0.01 to 10 mg/kg.

In regard to this clone: A read error may account for a junction end that differs from germline.

Assay: immunoSEQ multiplex PCR; the TCRdb copy retains only in-frame clones and omits some. Here the sample spans around 9,700 clones, roughly 80% being singletons. The TCR was taken from an adult with an advanced solid tumor such as melanoma, head and neck, liver or kidney cancer. The sample was CD4+ or CD8+ T cells sorted from blood, taken in a trial of the OX40 agonist ivuxolimab.

CDR3 nucleotide sequence: TGTGCCAGCAGTCCGGGGCGACGGACTGAAGCTCTCTTT. Its protein is CASSPGRRTEALF. This chain links TRBV27 with TRBJ1-1; D possibly corresponds to TRBD1 (5 bases). Looked up from germline, CDR1 is MNHEY and CDR2 is SMNVEV (reference sequence). This CDR3 region has 13 residues.